These 19 T cell receptor beta chains came from one sample sequenced in a study of cytomegalovirus exposure and HLA in healthy donors. With 60 Vbeta and 13 Jbeta primers, the PCR was carried out. Sequenced by immunoSEQ multiplex PCR; TCRdb stores in-frame clones only, minus some. Of roughly 130,000 clones in the sample, around three quarters were seen once. Sample: PBMCs. The receptors shown here come from a man aged 35 to 55 in good health and CMV-seronegative.

V and J are TRBV19 and TRBJ2-5; TRBD1 matches at 7 bases. The CDR3 is made up of 15 amino acids. V trimming: 7 bases; J trimming: 4 bases; junction bases outside the gene matches: 12. Looked up from germline, CDR1 is LNHDA and CDR2 is SQIVND (reference sequence). CDR3 region: CASTYSQGVGETQYF. In DNA form, the CDR3 reads TGTGCCAGTACCTACTCTCAGGGGGTGGGAGAGACCCAGTACTTC.

The chain recombines TRBV5-5 with TRBJ2-6, with no clear D. This CDR3 is built from 15 residues. V was cut by 6 bases and J by 1 base, with 11 bases left in between. The V gene's germline CDR1 is SGHKS and CDR2 YYEKEE (reference sequence). CDR3 bases: TGTGCCAGCACCCAAAGAGTTTCTGGGGCCAACGTCCTGACTTTC. Its translation: CASTQRVSGANVLTF.

The chain joins TRBV10-1 to TRBJ2-7; 7 bases are shared with TRBD2. J was trimmed by 2 bases and V by 2 bases; bases with no gene match: 3. Germline values: CDR1 WNHNN, CDR2 SYGVQD (reference sequence). CDR3 length: 14 residues. CDR3 sequence: CASSEAGAPYEQYF. CDR3 coding DNA: TGCGCCAGCAGTGAGGCGGGAGCCCCCTACGAGCAGTACTTC.

This chain joins TRBV10-1 and TRBJ2-7, with TRBD1 as a possible D gene (5 bases). CDR1 is WNHNN, CDR2 SYGVQD, per germline (reference sequence). This CDR3 contains 15 residues. V was clipped by 6 bases and J by 0 bases, with 15 bases between them. The CDR3: CASRRRGRSSYEQYF. CDR3 bases: TGCGCCAGCAGAAGAAGGGGAAGGAGCTCCTACGAGCAGTACTTC.

The chain couples TRBV5-8 to TRBJ2-2, with unresolved D. The CDR3 is made up of 15 amino acids. The V end lost 3 bases, the J end lost 4 bases, and 13 bases lay between the germline ends. The V gene's germline CDR1 is SGHTS and CDR2 YDEGEE. For the CDR3, the DNA is TGTGCCAGCAGCTGGCGGCGAGAAGGCACCGGGGAGCTGTTTTTT. Translation: CASSWRREGTGELFF.

The V and J genes are TRBV19 and TRBJ1-2; D unclear. The germline V gene encodes CDR1 LNHDA and CDR2 SQIVND (reference sequence). V was trimmed by 1 base and J by 2 bases, leaving 8 bases between them. CDR3 length equals 14 residues. CDR3 in amino acids: CASSIVNRNYGYTF. As DNA, the CDR3 is TGTGCCAGTAGTATAGTTAATCGGAACTATGGCTACACCTTC. The full variable domain, its missing parts supplied by reference TRBV19 and TRBJ1-2, is DGGITQSPKYLFRKEGQNVTLSCEQNLNHDAMYWYRQDPGQGLRLIYYSQIVNDFQKGDIAEGYSVSREKKESFPLTVTSAQKNPTAFYLCASSIVNRNYGYTFGSGTRLTVV.

J is TRBJ2-1 and V is TRBV5-1; no clear D. From germline, CDR1 is SGHRS and CDR2 YFSETQ. The V end was cut by 5 bases, the J end by 5 bases, with 5 bases between. The CDR3 consists of 11 residues. CDR3 loop: CASSRDNEQFF. The DNA for the CDR3 is TGCGCCAGCAGTCGGGACAATGAGCAGTTCTTC.

The CDR3 DNA is TGTGCCTGGAGTACTAGCGGGAGTTGGGTGGAGACCCAGTACTTC. It yields the protein CAWSTSGSWVETQYF. This rearrangement joins TRBV30 to TRBJ2-5; 11 bases agree with TRBD2. This CDR3 comprises 15 residues. V shed 2 bases, J shed 5 bases, and the junction held 7 bases outside the gene matches. From germline, CDR1 is GTSNPN and CDR2 SVGIG (reference sequence).

The chain is built from TRBV28 and TRBJ1-2; no clear D gene. This CDR3 spans 14 amino acids. Germline lookup yields CDR1 MDHEN and CDR2 SYDVKM. V lost 7 bases to trimming and J lost 3 bases, with 15 bases between them. The CDR3 region is CASTGWEADYGYTF. The CDR3 DNA is TGTGCCAGCACCGGGTGGGAAGCGGACTATGGCTACACCTTC.

The chain recombines TRBV28 with TRBJ2-2; TRBD1 matches 11 bases. The CDR3 contains 17 residues. V lost 6 bases to trimming and J lost 0 bases; unmatched junction nucleotides: 6. The germline gives CDR1 MDHEN, CDR2 SYDVKM. CDR3: CASRGTGGSANTGELFF. The CDR3 DNA reads as TGTGCCAGCAGAGGGACAGGGGGGTCGGCGAACACCGGGGAGCTGTTTTTT.

This CDR3 is CASSIPGLAGGKVDTQYF. CDR3 sequence (DNA): TGCGCCAGCAGTATTCCGGGACTAGCGGGGGGGAAGGTAGATACGCAGTATTTT. The chain carries TRBV4-1 and TRBJ2-3; 16 nucleotides agree with TRBD2. CDR1 is MGHRA and CDR2 is YSYEKL in the germline V gene. This CDR3 comprises 18 residues. V lost 6 bases and J lost 5; bases outside the gene matches: 11.

A word on this clone: One end of the junction varies from germline; a read error may be responsible. The chain employs TRBV6-6 and TRBJ2-4, with D perhaps matching TRBD1 (5 bases). The CDR3 runs to 15 residues. Germline CDR1 MNHNY, CDR2 SVGAGI (reference sequence). The CDR3 protein is CASSGIGVVKNSQYF. The CDR3 DNA is TGTGCCAGCAGTGGCATAGGGGTGGTCAAAAACAGTCAGTACTTC.

This sequence joins TRBV19 and TRBJ2-3; D ambiguous. Germline V gene lookup returns CDR1 LNHDA and CDR2 SQIVND (reference sequence). The CDR3 consists of 14 residues. Trimming took 3 bases from V and 6 from J, leaving 13 bases between them. The CDR3 DNA is TGTGCCAGTAGTATTGGAGTTTCCTCTGATACGCAGTATTTT. Amino acid sequence: CASSIGVSSDTQYF.

This chain joins TRBV11-3 and TRBJ2-2; possible D gene TRBD1, 6 bases. The CDR3 has 14 amino acids. The V gene lost 5 bases and the J gene lost 4 bases, with 11 bases spanning the gap. Looked up from germline, CDR1 is SGHNT and CDR2 is YENEEA. The CDR3 region has the DNA TGTGCCAGCAGCCCCGGGACAATCACCGGGGAGCTGTTTTTT. It encodes CASSPGTITGELFF.

The rearrangement links TRBV11-2 to TRBJ2-4; TRBD2 matches at 7 bases. The ends lost 3 bases at V and 0 bases at J; junction bases unmatched: 5. The CDR3 extends over 16 amino acids. Germline V gene lookup returns CDR1 SGHAT and CDR2 FQNNGV. CDR3: CASSLGGGLAKNIQYF. CDR3 sequence (DNA): TGTGCCAGCAGCTTGGGGGGGGGACTAGCCAAAAACATTCAGTACTTC.

The chain links TRBV5-4 to TRBJ2-2, with D possibly being TRBD1 (5 bases). CDR3 length: 12 amino acids. Germline values: CDR1 SGHNT, CDR2 YYREEE (reference sequence). Deletions cut 4 bases from V and 7 bases from J, with 8 bases between. The CDR3 DNA is TGTGCCAGCAGCCCCGACAGCGGGGAGCTGTTTTTT. Amino acid sequence: CASSPDSGELFF. The full variable domain, completed using reference TRBV5-4 and TRBJ2-2, is ETGVTQSPTHLIKTRGQQVTLRCSSQSGHNTVSWYQQALGQGPQFIFQYYREEENGRGNFPPRFSGLQFPNYSSELNVNALELDDSALYLCASSPDSGELFFGEGSRLTVL.

This clone has just a few counts. This chain joins TRBV2 and TRBJ1-6; D is ambiguous. CDR1 SNHLY and CDR2 FYNNEI come from the germline V gene. The CDR3 contains 13 residues. V was cut by 3 bases and J by 7 bases, with 7 bases left in between. CDR3 protein: CASSDSKNSPLHF. The CDR3 DNA reads TGTGCCAGCAGTGACAGTAAGAATTCACCCCTCCACTTT.

Concerning this clone: Other DNA sequences within the sample encode an identical CDR3. The chain combines TRBV9 with TRBJ2-1, with D possibly being TRBD2 (6 bases). The CDR3 is 15 amino acids. The germline V gene encodes CDR1 SGDLS and CDR2 YYNGEE. V lost 0 bases to trimming and J lost 2 bases, with 9 bases between them. CDR3 DNA: TGTGCCAGCAGCGTAGTTGGGGGGACCTACAATGAGCAGTTCTTC. It specifies CASSVVGGTYNEQFF. Variable domain in full (rest from reference TRBV9 and TRBJ2-1): DSGVTQTPKHLITATGQRVTLRCSPRSGDLSVYWYQQSLDQGLQFLIQYYNGEERAKGNILERFSAQQFPDLHSELNLSSLELGDSALYFCASSVVGGTYNEQFFGPGTRLTVL.

The chain combines TRBV11-3 with TRBJ2-1; 10 nucleotides line up with TRBD1. V was clipped by 5 bases and J by 4 bases; unmatched bases: 5. CDR3 length: 15 residues. Germline CDR1 and CDR2: SGHNT and YENEEA. The DNA for the CDR3 is TGTGCCAGCAGCCGAGGACAGGGGGGATACAATGAGCAGTTCTTC. It specifies CASSRGQGGYNEQFF.